What follows describes a single T cell receptor (beta chain). The source of the sample is a study of Ad26.COV2.S vaccination and SARS-CoV-2 variants. The CDR3 is 12 amino acids. Trimming took 8 bases from V and 3 from J, leaving 10 bases between them. The germline V gene has CDR1 SGHVS and CDR2 FQNEAQ. Specified treatment: around 19 received Ad26.COV2.S at low or high dose, single or two shots; 5 received placebo; per-sample allocation not given. Day 63 following the first vaccine or placebo injection was when the samples were taken. Data came from immunoSEQ multiplex PCR; TCRdb stores just in-frame clones and leaves some out. The sample has about 350,000 clones; roughly nine tenths are singletons.

V is TRBV7-8 and J is TRBJ1-1, with D unresolved. This TCR was sampled from a person aged 18-60 years who received the Ad26.COV2.S COVID-19 vaccine or a placebo. The source was peripheral blood, collected in a trial of Ad26.COV2.S vaccine versus placebo. For the CDR3, the DNA is TGTGCCAGCGGTTACCGGCACACTGAAGCTTTCTTT. It specifies CASGYRHTEAFF.